The source of this T cell receptor beta chain is a study of cytomegalovirus exposure and HLA in healthy donors. Study results and limitations: A likely sequencing artifact accounted for one observed cluster of highly shared sequence variants.

This PCR relied on a set of 60 Vbeta primers and 13 Jbeta primers. Original data processing: As a later analysis found, there were roughly 80 million unique TCR beta chains, of which some 10 million were shared. Sequenced by immunoSEQ multiplex PCR; TCRdb stores in-frame clones only, minus some. V, J and clone size reflect that table, while D and trimming were determined from the DNA. This sample has 150,000 to 200,000 clones, with about 80% found just once. About this clone itself: Its antigen is undetermined.

Germline CDR1 MGHDK, CDR2 SYGVNS. Trimming took 5 bases from V and 3 from J, leaving 14 bases between them. The CDR3 extends over 15 amino acids. The chain has TRBV25-1 and TRBJ2-1, with D perhaps matching TRBD1 (5 bases). Specimen: PBMCs. This sequence was found in a man in his fifties or sixties in good health and CMV-seronegative. As DNA, the CDR3 is TGTGCCAGCAGTACCCAGGGCGTTGGCTACAATGAGCAGTTCTTC. It codes for CASSTQGVGYNEQFF.